A single sample is the source of the 2 T cell receptor beta chains below, sequenced in a study of blood T cell repertoires in COVID-19. TCRdb's copy holds only in-frame clones and misses some; the assay was immunoSEQ multiplex PCR. This sample has 200,000 or so clones, with about nine tenths found just once. Input material: peripheral blood. The receptors come from a man aged 25-45 years with COVID-19, enrolled during active disease.

This clone has just one count. The CDR3 coding sequence is TGTGCCAGCAGCTTAAGTTACAGGAACCACTATGGCTACACCTTC. It codes for CASSLSYRNHYGYTF. This rearrangement joins TRBV11-2 to TRBJ1-2; a weak D match, TRBD1 (5 bases). V was trimmed by 2 bases and J by 3 bases, leaving 13 bases between them. The CDR3 loop spans 15 amino acids. Germline lookup yields CDR1 SGHAT and CDR2 FQNNGV.

The rearrangement uses TRBV7-3 and TRBJ2-3; D unresolved. Germline CDR1 is SGHTA and CDR2 is FQGTGA. The CDR3 loop spans 13 amino acids. The ends were cut back, 3 bases at V and 4 bases at J, with 8 bases in the middle. The DNA for the CDR3 is TGTGCCAGCAGCTTTCAGCGAGCAGATACGCAGTATTTT. This sequence encodes CASSFQRADTQYF.